This TCR beta chain was sequenced during a study of blood T cell repertoires in COVID-19. At the level of the study: The origin of the acute and convalescent COVID-19 samples was the United States, Italy and Spain. Nucleic acid was either cDNA or gDNA, and it came from T cells, B-cell-depleted T cells, or PBMCs.

Data came from immunoSEQ multiplex PCR; TCRdb stores just in-frame clones and leaves some out. The sample contains about 86,000 clones, 85% of which appear only once. CDR3 length equals 11 residues. Germline-derived CDR1 and CDR2 are DFQATT and SNEGSKA (reference sequence). Deletions cut 6 bases from V and 4 bases from J, with 8 bases between. Sequenced input: peripheral blood. The TCR was taken from a man aged 45-65 years with acute or convalescent COVID-19. This chain links TRBV20-1 with TRBJ2-3; D is perhaps TRBD1 (6 bases). CDR3 in DNA: TGCAGTGCAAGACAGGCAGATACGCAGTATTTT. Translated: CSARQADTQYF.